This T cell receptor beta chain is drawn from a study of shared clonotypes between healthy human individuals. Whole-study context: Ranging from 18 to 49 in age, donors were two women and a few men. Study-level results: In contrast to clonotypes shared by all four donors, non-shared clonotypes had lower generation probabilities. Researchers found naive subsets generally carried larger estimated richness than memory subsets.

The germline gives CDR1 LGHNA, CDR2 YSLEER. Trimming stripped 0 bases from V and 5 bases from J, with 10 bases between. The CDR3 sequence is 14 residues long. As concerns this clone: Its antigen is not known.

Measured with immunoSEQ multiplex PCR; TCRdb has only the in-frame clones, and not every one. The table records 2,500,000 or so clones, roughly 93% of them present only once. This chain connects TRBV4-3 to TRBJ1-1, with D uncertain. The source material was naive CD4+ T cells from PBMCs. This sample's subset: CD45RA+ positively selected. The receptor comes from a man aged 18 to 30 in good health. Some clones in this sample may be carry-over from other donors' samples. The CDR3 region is CASSQEVVGTEAFF. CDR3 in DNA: TGCGCCAGCAGCCAAGAGGTGGTTGGGACTGAAGCTTTCTTT.